This entry describes one T cell receptor (beta chain). The antigen is not known. With V trimmed by 1 base and J by 7 bases, 13 bases remained unmatched. CDR3 length equals 17 residues. The V gene's germline CDR1 is KGHSH and CDR2 LQKENI. Clones were sequenced by immunoSEQ multiplex PCR, and TCRdb holds only the in-frame ones, with some missing. Of about 50,000 clones in the sample, 80% to 95% were seen once. Stated time point: week 35, safety follow-up. Each vaccine dose was 300 ug of mutant IDH1 20-mer peptide, with topical imiquimod. This sample was included in a study of a mutant IDH1 vaccine in newly diagnosed glioma. Study at large: Visit V12 was scheduled at week 35 and visit V13 at week 47.

The genes are TRBV18 and TRBJ1-5; 7 nucleotides align to TRBD1. This TCR was recovered from a man aged 50-59 years with glioma. Here the sequenced sample was PBMCs, taken from a glioma patient whose treatment included an IDH1 peptide vaccine. CDR3 amino acids: CASSPLGRGGANQPQHF. CDR3 nucleotide sequence: TGTGCCAGCTCACCACTGGGTAGAGGGGGCGCGAACCAGCCCCAGCATTTT.